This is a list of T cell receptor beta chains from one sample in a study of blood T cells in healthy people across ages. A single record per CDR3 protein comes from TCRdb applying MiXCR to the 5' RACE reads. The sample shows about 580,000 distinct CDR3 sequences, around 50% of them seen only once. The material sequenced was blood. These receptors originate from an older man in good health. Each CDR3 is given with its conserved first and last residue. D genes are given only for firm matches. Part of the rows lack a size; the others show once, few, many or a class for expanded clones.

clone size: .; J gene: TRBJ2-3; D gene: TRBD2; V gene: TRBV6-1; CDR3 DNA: TGTGCCAGCCCAAGGCACAGGGACCCCCGTCCGTCGGGAGGGCCGCGCACAGATACGCAGTATTTT; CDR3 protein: CASPRHRDPRPSGGPRTDTQYF
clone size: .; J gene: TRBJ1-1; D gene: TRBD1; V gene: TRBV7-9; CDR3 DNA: TGTGCCAGCGGCCCAGGGACAGCTAACACTGAAGCTTTCTTT; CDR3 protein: CASGPGTANTEAFF
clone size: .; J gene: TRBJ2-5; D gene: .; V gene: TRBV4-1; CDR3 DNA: TGCGCCAGCAGCCGGGACACACCTCGCAATGAGCAGTACTTC; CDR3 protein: CASSRDTPRNEQYF
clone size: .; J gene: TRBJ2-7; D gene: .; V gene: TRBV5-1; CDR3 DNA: TGCGCCAGCAGCGCCGGTAGCGGCTACGAGCAGTACTTC; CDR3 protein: CASSAGSGYEQYF
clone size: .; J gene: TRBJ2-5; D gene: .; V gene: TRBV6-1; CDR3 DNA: TGTGCCAGCAGTGAGCCCCCCGACACAGCGGAGACCCAGTACTTC; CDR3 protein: CASSEPPDTAETQYF
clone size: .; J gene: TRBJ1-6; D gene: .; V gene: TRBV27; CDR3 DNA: TGTGCCGGCACGACGAGACTCGGGGGTTCACCCCTCCACTTT; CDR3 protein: CAGTTRLGGSPLHF
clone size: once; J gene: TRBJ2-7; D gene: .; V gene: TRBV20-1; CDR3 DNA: TGCAGTGCTTCCCGGAGGGGACAAAGCTCCTACAATGAGCAGTACTTC; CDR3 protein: CSASRRGQSSYNEQYF
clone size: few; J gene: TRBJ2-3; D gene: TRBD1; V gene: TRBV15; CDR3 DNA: TGTGCCACCAGCAGAGACAAAGGACAGGGGATCACAGATACGCAGTATTTT; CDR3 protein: CATSRDKGQGITDTQYF
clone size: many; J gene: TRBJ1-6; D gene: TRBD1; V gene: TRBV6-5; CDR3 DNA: TGTGCCAGCAGTTCGGAACCCACCGGGACAGGGGATTCACCCCTCCACTTT; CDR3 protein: CASSSEPTGTGDSPLHF
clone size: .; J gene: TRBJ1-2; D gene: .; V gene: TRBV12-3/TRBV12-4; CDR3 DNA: TGTGCCAGCAGCATCAGGGGAGGCGGTGGCTACACCTTC; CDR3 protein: CASSIRGGGGYTF
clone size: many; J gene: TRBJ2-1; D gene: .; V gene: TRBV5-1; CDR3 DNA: TGCGCCAGCAGCTTGTCTCCCCTGGGAGGGGGCAATGAGCAGTTCTTC; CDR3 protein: CASSLSPLGGGNEQFF
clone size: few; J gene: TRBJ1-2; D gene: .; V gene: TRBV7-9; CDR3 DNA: TGTGCCAGCAGGCGCGTATATGGCTACACCTTC; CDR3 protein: CASRRVYGYTF
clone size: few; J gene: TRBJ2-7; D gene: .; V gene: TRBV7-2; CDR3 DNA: TGTGCCAGCAGCCAAGCGGGAGGGGGACAGGGCGAGCAGTACTTC; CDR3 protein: CASSQAGGGQGEQYF
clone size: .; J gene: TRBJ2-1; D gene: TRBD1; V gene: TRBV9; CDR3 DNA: TGTGCCAGCAGCGTAACCCCGGGACAGGGTTCTAATGAGCAGTTCTTC; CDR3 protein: CASSVTPGQGSNEQFF
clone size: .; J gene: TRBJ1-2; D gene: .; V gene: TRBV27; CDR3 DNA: TGTGCCAGCAGTTTTGGGCAGGGGATCTATGGCTACACCTTC; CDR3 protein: CASSFGQGIYGYTF
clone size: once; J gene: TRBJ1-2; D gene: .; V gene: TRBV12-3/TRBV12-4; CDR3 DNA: TGTGCCAGCAATCGTGACGGGGGGCCGGGTGGCTACACCTTC; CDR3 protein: CASNRDGGPGGYTF
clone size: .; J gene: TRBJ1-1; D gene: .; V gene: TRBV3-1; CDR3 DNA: TGTGCCAGCAGCATCGATTTGACGGTCACTGAAGCTTTCTTT; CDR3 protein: CASSIDLTVTEAFF